This T cell receptor (beta chain) was identified in a study of CD8+ T cells in alopecia areata (dated by TCRdb to the late 2010s). Concerning the study at large: The treated patients, all with moderate-to-severe alopecia areata, were enrolled in an open-label pilot trial of oral tofacitinib given at 5 to 10 mg twice daily. RNA was extracted with the PAXgene miRNA kit for fixed scalp, the miRNeasy kit for PBMCs, and the RNeasy kit for mouse skin. Amplification of TCRbeta CDR3 regions was done by immunoSEQ multiplex PCR using 35 Vbeta forward primers and 13 Jbeta reverse primers. Biopsies were taken from tofacitinib-treated patients at baseline and at 4 and 24 weeks of treatment, and a later scalp biopsy was taken in several of the tofacitinib-treated patients. Scalp clonality was compared among normal scalp (n=4), patchy alopecia areata scalp (n=8), and alopecia totalis/universalis scalp (n=8). Human TCRbeta sequencing covered scalp tissue and sorted CD4+ and CD8+ peripheral blood T cells from patchy and totalis/universalis alopecia areata patients and healthy controls. The study used high-throughput TCRbeta sequencing to examine T cell clonal expansion in alopecia areata, in both the C3H/HeJ mouse model and human patients. Tofacitinib was administered for 6 to 18 months, and 6 months of follow-up off drug were then conducted to assess delayed response and recurrence. Summary of the overall study and its limitations: Scalp TCR repertoire analysis is complicated because resident alphabeta T cells in normal human skin are also sequenced, whereas mouse skin is dominated by gammadelta T cells. Compared with mice, TCR sequences shared between patients were less clear, possibly partly because of HLA diversity across the patient population. Compared with normal scalp, lesional scalp had higher clonality and more expanded CD8+ clones, particularly in alopecia totalis/universalis, a pattern that suggests antigenic drive.

As to this clone: What this receptor recognizes is not known. The input lacks base qualities; no much larger clone sits a single base away.

The time point label on this specimen signifies: baseline before oral tofacitinib. Peripheral blood and lesional scalp punch biopsies were obtained from patients with alopecia areata. PBMCs were isolated by density centrifugation and stained for CD3, CD4 and CD8, after which CD4+ and CD8+ T cells were sorted on a FACSAria. As encoded in the germline V gene (reference sequence), CDR1 is MNHEY while CDR2 is SMNVEV. The CDR3 runs 14 residues from the cysteine to the phenylalanine. The only DNA kept is the CDR3, 42 bases in frame from the first base. Relative to germline, V is missing 8 bases and J is missing 4 bases, with 6 bases of the junction outside any gene match. The library was produced with the immunoSEQ multiplex PCR assay. To provide template for TCR sequencing, every sample had RNA extracted and reverse transcribed into cDNA. First-strand cDNA was synthesized with SuperScript III using a 2:1 mix of oligo-dT and random hexamers. A synthetic immune receptor repertoire was used to measure amplification bias, and any remaining bias was corrected computationally. The authors' pipeline ran thus. Raw reads were preprocessed to remove errors, and CDR3 was defined according to IMGT conventions as the region from the conserved cysteine to phenylalanine. To get clonality, Shannon entropy was normalized by log2 of the number of productive unique TCRs and the result was subtracted from 1. Whether each scalp clone was CD4 or CD8 was inferred by checking scalp TCRbeta sequences against the CD4 and CD8 repertoires from sorted blood. The table was pulled from immuneACCESS by TCRdb, which kept in-frame rearrangements only. Such tables lose some clones; where checked, under half of the loss comes from unresolved V genes, and the rest has no known cause. Clone size and V and J calls were adopted from that table, with D and trimming inferred from the DNA. The table for this sample lists approximately 63,000 clones; approximately 61% of them were counted only once. The ten biggest clones cover more than 15% of the sample.

Rearrangement joined TRBV27 to TRBJ2-2; TRBD1 agrees with 8 junctional bases. The clonotype was recovered from a human donor with alopecia areata. The sample consisted of CD8+ T cells sorted from blood, taken at week 0. The bases are TGTGCCAGCGGACCAGGGGGCGCCACCGGGGAGCTGTTTTTT. Translated, it reads CASGPGGATGELFF.